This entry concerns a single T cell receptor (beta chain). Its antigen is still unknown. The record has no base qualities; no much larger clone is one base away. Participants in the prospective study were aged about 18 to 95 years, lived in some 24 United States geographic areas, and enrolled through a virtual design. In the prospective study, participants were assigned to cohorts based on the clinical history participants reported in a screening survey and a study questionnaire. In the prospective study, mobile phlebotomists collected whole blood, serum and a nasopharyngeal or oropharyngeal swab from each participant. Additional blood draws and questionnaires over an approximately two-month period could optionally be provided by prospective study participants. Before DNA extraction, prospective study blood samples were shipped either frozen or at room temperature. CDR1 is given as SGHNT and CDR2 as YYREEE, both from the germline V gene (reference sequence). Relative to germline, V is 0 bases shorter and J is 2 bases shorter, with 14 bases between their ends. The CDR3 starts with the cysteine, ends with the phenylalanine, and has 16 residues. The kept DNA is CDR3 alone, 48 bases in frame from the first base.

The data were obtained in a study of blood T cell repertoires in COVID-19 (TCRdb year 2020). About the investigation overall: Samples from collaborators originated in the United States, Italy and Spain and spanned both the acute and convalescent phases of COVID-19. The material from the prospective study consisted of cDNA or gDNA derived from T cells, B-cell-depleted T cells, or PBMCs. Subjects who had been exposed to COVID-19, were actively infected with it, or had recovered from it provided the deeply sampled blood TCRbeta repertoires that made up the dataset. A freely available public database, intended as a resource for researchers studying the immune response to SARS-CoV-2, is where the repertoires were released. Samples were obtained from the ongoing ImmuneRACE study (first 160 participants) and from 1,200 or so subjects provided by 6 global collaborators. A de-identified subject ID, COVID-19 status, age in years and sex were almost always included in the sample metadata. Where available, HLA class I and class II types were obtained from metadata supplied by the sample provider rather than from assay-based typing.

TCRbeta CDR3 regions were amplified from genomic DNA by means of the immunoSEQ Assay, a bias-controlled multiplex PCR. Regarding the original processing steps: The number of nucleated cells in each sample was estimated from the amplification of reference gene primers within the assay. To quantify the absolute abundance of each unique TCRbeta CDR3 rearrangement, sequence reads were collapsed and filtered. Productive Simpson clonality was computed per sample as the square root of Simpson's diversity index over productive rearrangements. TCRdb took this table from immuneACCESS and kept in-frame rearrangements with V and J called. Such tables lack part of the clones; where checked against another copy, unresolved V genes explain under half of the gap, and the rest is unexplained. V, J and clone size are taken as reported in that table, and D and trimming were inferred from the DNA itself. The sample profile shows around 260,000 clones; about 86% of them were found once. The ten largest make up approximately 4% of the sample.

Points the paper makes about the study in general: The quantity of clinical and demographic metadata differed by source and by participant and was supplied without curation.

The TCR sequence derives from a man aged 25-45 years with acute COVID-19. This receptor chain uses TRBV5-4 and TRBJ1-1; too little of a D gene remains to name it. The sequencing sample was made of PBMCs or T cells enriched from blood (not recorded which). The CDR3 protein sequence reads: CASSLVFGGPNTEAFF. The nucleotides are TGTGCCAGCAGCTTGGTTTTTGGAGGCCCTAACACTGAAGCTTTCTTT.